The T cell receptor beta chain under discussion was sequenced for a study of blood T cell repertoires in COVID-19. Study as a whole: The United States, Italy and Spain provided the acute and convalescent COVID-19 samples.

Measured with immunoSEQ multiplex PCR; TCRdb has only the in-frame clones, and not every one. The table shows approximately 67,000 clones, with 87% occurring only once. The CDR3 is made up of 14 amino acids. After removal of 1 base from V and 6 bases from J, the junction contained 4 bases not matched to a gene. Germline CDR1 and CDR2: LNHDA and SQIVND (reference sequence). The V and J genes are TRBV19 and TRBJ2-7; TRBD2 matches at 9 bases. The sample was peripheral blood. This clonotype originated in a man in his forties or fifties with active COVID-19. The chain's CDR3 is CASSIVAGDTEQYF. The CDR3 nucleotides read TGTGCCAGTAGTATAGTAGCGGGAGATACCGAGCAGTACTTC.